This T cell receptor beta chain is drawn from a study of beta chain features in type 1 diabetes. In the study overall: Examination of sorted cells across all samples involved 100 million or so cells.

Every donor provided one heparinised blood draw, which averaged roughly 120 mL. Expressed TCRB transcripts were sequenced because the entire RNA isolate underwent reverse transcription. The data were produced by immunoSEQ multiplex PCR, yet TCRdb's version contains in-frame clones alone and is incomplete. In the table there are 240,000 or so clones, roughly 21% of which are singletons. Regarding the study as a whole: There were fewer insertions and more deletions at the VDJ junctions of type 1 diabetes patients. Across all four CD4+ subsets, people with type 1 diabetes showed modestly shorter TCRB CDR3s.

The V gene's germline CDR1 is SGDLS and CDR2 YYNGEE. The CDR3 is 14 amino acids. V was clipped by 3 bases and J by 6 bases, with 10 bases between them. As regards this clone: Its antigen is still unknown.

The chain has TRBV9 and TRBJ1-6; tentative D call: TRBD1 (5 bases). This clonotype was sampled from a woman aged 40 to 50 with type 1 diabetes. The sample was naive CD4+ T cells from blood. As DNA, the CDR3 is TGTGCCAGCAGCGGGGTGGGGGGTAATTCACCCCTCCACTTT. Translation gives CASSGVGGNSPLHF.